The 6 T cell receptor beta chains presented below share a single source sample, sequenced in a study of cytomegalovirus exposure and HLA in healthy donors. Primers: 60 Vbeta forward and 13 Jbeta reverse. The assay was immunoSEQ multiplex PCR, and TCRdb's table has in-frame clones only and misses some. The repertoire includes a few hundred thousand clones, 80% to 95% of them detected once, and about 1.8% sits in the top ten. The specimen sequenced was PBMCs. Receptors originate from a girl aged 2-10 years in good health and CMV-seronegative.

The rearrangement links TRBV10-3 to TRBJ1-3; D perhaps matches TRBD1 (6 bases). CDR1 and CDR2 from the germline V gene are ENHRY and SYGVKD. V shed 6 bases and J shed 4 bases, with 13 bases lying between them. This CDR3 has 14 amino acids. CDR3 residues: CAIREGQRGNTIYF. In nucleotides, the CDR3 is TGTGCCATCAGAGAAGGACAGAGGGGAAACACCATATATTTT.

V and J are TRBV29-1 and TRBJ1-1; 9 bases fit TRBD1. Trimming took 5 bases from V and 0 from J; bases not matched to a gene: 4. The CDR3 runs to 14 residues. Germline V gene sequence: CDR1 SQVTM, CDR2 ANQGSEA. CDR3 region: CSVWTGDMNTEAFF. CDR3 nucleotide sequence: TGCAGCGTTTGGACAGGGGACATGAACACTGAAGCTTTCTTT.

The chain has TRBV7-6 and TRBJ2-7; 11 bases agree with TRBD2. Germline V lookup: CDR1 SGHVS, CDR2 FNYEAQ. CDR3 size: 16 residues. The V gene end was trimmed by 2 bases and the J gene end by 2 bases; junction bases not matched to a gene: 5. In nucleotides, the CDR3 is TGTGCCAGCAGCTTAAGAACGGGACTAGCGGCCTACGAGCAGTACTTC. Its protein is CASSLRTGLAAYEQYF.

The V and J genes are TRBV5-5 and TRBJ1-1; TRBD1 matches 9 bases. In germline, CDR1 is SGHKS, CDR2 YYEKEE (reference sequence). The CDR3 runs to 13 residues. V lost 4 bases, J lost 4 bases, and 2 bases stayed unmatched. CDR3 coding DNA: TGTGCCAGCAGCCCACAGGGGGCCACTGAAGCTTTCTTT. This gives the protein CASSPQGATEAFF.

This clone was seen more than once but under ten times. This chain connects TRBV11-2 to TRBJ1-1; no clear D gene. CDR1 and CDR2 (germline): SGHAT, FQNNGV. Trimming stripped 3 bases from V and 7 bases from J, with 9 bases between. This CDR3 is 12 amino acids long. DNA of the CDR3: TGTGCCAGCAGCTTCGGCGGTAGTGAAGCTTTCTTT. It codes for CASSFGGSEAFF. The variable domain in full, completed from reference TRBV11-2 and TRBJ1-1, reads EAGVAQSPRYKIIEKRQSVAFWCNPISGHATLYWYQQILGQGPKLLIQFQNNGVVDDSQLPKDRFSAERLKGVDSTLKIQPAKLEDSAVYLCASSFGGSEAFFGQGTRLTVV.

This chain links TRBV19 with TRBJ1-2, with D possibly TRBD1 on 6 matching bases. Germline V gene lookup returns CDR1 LNHDA and CDR2 SQIVND (reference sequence). CDR3 length: 15 residues. Trimming took 3 bases from V and 3 from J, leaving 14 bases between them. The CDR3 region has the DNA TGTGCCAGTAGTATGGGGGCGCCAGTCTACTATGGCTACACCTTC. Protein: CASSMGAPVYYGYTF.